A selection of T cell receptor beta chains follows, all from one sample in a study of blood T cell repertoires in COVID-19. The data were produced by immunoSEQ multiplex PCR, yet TCRdb's version contains in-frame clones alone and is incomplete. The table includes hundreds of thousands of clones, 88% detected once. The sequenced sample consisted of PBMCs or T cells enriched from blood (not recorded which). These receptors came from a woman aged 45-60 years who had recovered from COVID-19. The CDR3 runs from the conserved cysteine through the conserved F or W. Each record gives: V gene, J gene, clone size, CDR3 length, D gene, CDR3 protein, CDR3 DNA. D genes are given only for firm matches. Expanded clones are given a class, and other clones once, few, many or no size at all.

>TRBV30|TRBJ2-7|NA|15|TRBD2
CAWSPLAGGPYEQYF
TGTGCCTGGAGTCCCCTAGCGGGAGGACCCTACGAGCAGTACTTC
>TRBV6-5|TRBJ2-2|once|15|TRBD2
CASSYAGGHTGELFF
TGTGCCAGCAGTTACGCGGGAGGCCACACCGGGGAGCTGTTTTTT
>TRBV7-3|TRBJ2-3|once|16|NA
CASSLMGSGRSDTQYF
TGTGCCAGCAGCTTAATGGGTTCCGGCAGGTCAGATACGCAGTATTTT
>TRBV5-1|TRBJ2-7|few|14|NA
CASSLGRGLNEQYF
TGCGCCAGCAGCTTGGGACGGGGACTTAACGAGCAGTACTTC
>TRBV3-1/TRBV3-2|TRBJ2-2|NA|14|TRBD1
CASSPRDRAGELFF
TGTGCCAGCAGCCCCCGGGACAGGGCCGGGGAGCTGTTTTTT
>TRBV7-2|TRBJ2-3|NA|14|TRBD2
CASSFPTGREGQYF
TGTGCCAGCAGCTTCCCCACCGGGCGGGAGGGCCAATATTTT
>TRBV4-1|TRBJ2-1|NA|17|TRBD2
CASSQVNGGRANDEQFF
TGCGCCAGCAGCCAAGTTAATGGCGGGAGGGCCAACGATGAGCAGTTCTTC
>TRBV19|TRBJ2-1|NA|17|TRBD1
CASSMGTGGIAYNEQFF
TGTGCCAGTAGTATGGGGACAGGGGGGATCGCTTACAATGAGCAGTTCTTC
>TRBV7-2|TRBJ1-3|NA|15|NA
CASRPGLLSGNTIYF
TGTGCCAGCAGACCGGGACTGCTCTCTGGAAACACCATATATTTT
>TRBV9|TRBJ1-5|NA|16|TRBD1
CASSVGTGGSNQPQHF
TGTGCCAGCAGCGTAGGGACAGGGGGTTCCAATCAGCCCCAGCATTTT
>TRBV28|TRBJ1-1|NA|14|TRBD1
CASSLGTANTEAFF
TGTGCCAGCAGTTTAGGGACAGCGAACACTGAAGCTTTCTTT
>TRBV19|TRBJ1-1|NA|15|NA
CASSPSIERWTEAFF
TGTGCCAGTAGTCCATCGATCGAGAGGTGGACTGAAGCTTTCTTT
>TRBV9|TRBJ1-1|NA|15|TRBD1
CASSPQGASSTEAFF
TGTGCCAGCAGCCCCCAGGGGGCGTCCTCCACTGAAGCTTTCTTT
>TRBV7-2|TRBJ1-1|NA|15|TRBD1
CASSLPRDRGTEAFF
TGTGCCAGCAGCTTACCTAGGGACAGGGGGACTGAAGCTTTCTTT
>TRBV20-1|TRBJ2-3|NA|14|NA
CSASLARGAYTQYF
TGCAGTGCTAGTCTAGCCAGGGGCGCGTATACGCAGTATTTT
>TRBV11-2|TRBJ2-1|NA|15|NA
CASSLSWEREREQFF
TGTGCCAGCAGCCTGAGCTGGGAACGGGAAAGGGAGCAGTTCTTC
>TRBV29-1|TRBJ2-7|NA|14|TRBD2
CSVEKRLAGGEQYF
TGCAGCGTTGAAAAAAGACTAGCGGGAGGCGAGCAGTACTTC
>TRBV27|TRBJ1-4|NA|14|NA
CASSLTTTNEKLFF
TGTGCCAGCAGTTTGACAACAACTAATGAAAAACTGTTTTTT
>TRBV3-1/TRBV3-2|TRBJ1-1|NA|14|NA
CASSPLGENTEAFF
TGTGCCAGCAGCCCCTTGGGAGAGAACACTGAAGCTTTCTTT
>TRBV15|TRBJ1-1|few|15|NA
CATSRTATGNTEAFF
TGTGCCACCAGCAGAACCGCCACAGGGAACACTGAAGCTTTCTTT
>TRBV28|TRBJ2-3|NA|16|TRBD1
CASSLSGQDLTDTQYF
TGTGCCAGCAGTTTATCCGGACAGGATTTGACAGATACGCAGTATTTT
>TRBV18|TRBJ2-3|once|12|NA
CASSPSGDTQYF
TGTGCCAGCTCACCATCGGGAGATACGCAGTATTTT